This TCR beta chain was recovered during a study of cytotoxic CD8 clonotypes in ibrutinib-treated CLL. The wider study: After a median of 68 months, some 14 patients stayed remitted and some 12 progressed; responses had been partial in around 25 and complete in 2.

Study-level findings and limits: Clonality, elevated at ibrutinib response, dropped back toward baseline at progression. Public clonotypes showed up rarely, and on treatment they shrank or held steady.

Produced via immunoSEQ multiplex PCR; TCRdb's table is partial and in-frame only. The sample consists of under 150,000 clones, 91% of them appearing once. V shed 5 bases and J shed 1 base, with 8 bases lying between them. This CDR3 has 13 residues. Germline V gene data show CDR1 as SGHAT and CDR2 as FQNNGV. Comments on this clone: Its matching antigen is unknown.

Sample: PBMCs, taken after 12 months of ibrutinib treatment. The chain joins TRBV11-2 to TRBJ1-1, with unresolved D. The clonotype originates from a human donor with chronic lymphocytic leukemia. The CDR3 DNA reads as TGTGCCAGCAGCGCTAGGACGAACACTGAAGCTTTCTTT. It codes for CASSARTNTEAFF.